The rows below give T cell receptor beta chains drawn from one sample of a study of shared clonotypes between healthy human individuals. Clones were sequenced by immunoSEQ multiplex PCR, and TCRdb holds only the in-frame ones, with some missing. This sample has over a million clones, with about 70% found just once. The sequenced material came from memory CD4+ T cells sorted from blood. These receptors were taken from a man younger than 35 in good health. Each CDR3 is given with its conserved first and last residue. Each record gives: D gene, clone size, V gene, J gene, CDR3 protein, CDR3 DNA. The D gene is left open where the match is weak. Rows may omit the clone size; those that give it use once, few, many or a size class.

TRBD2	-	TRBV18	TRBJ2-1	CASSPGTSGRAVNEQFF	TGTGCCAGCTCACCAGGGACTAGCGGGAGGGCCGTTAATGAGCAGTTCTTC
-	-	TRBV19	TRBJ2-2	CASSMLDRNTGELFF	TGTGCCAGTAGTATGCTGGACAGAAACACCGGGGAGCTGTTTTTT
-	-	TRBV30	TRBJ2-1	CAWSVSTAPYNEQFF	TGTGCCTGGAGTGTAAGCACAGCCCCCTACAATGAGCAGTTCTTC
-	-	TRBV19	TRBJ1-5	CASSTLKRGDYNQPQHF	TGTGCCAGTTCGACTTTGAAGAGGGGCGACTACAATCAGCCCCAGCATTTT
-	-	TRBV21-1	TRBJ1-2	CASSKVQGSGYTF	TGTGCCAGCAGCAAAGTCCAGGGGAGCGGCTACACCTTC
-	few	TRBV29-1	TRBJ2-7	CSVRRGPDYEQYF	TGCAGCGTTAGGAGGGGCCCTGACTACGAGCAGTACTTC
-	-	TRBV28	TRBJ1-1	CASSLAPGIAEAFF	TGTGCCAGCAGTTTGGCTCCGGGGATAGCTGAAGCTTTCTTT
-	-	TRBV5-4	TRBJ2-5	CASSRGQETQYF	TGTGCCAGCAGCAGGGGGCAAGAGACCCAGTACTTC
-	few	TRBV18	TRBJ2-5	CASSPMGTQYF	TGTGCCAGCTCACCGATGGGGACCCAGTACTTC
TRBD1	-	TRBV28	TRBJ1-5	CASSFRDRVGNAQHF	TGTGCCAGCAGTTTCCGCGACAGGGTTGGTAATGCCCAGCATTTT
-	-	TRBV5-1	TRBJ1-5	CASSLDGVGNQPQHF	TGCGCCAGCAGCTTGGATGGGGTGGGCAATCAGCCCCAGCATTTT
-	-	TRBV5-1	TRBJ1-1	CASSFEKNTEAFF	TGCGCCAGCAGCTTTGAAAAGAACACTGAAGCTTTCTTT
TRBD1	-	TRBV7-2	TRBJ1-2	CASSPGQGGGYTF	TGTGCCAGCAGCCCGGGACAGGGGGGTGGCTACACCTTC
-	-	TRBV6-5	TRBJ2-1	CASSFGASEQFF	TGTGCCAGCAGTTTCGGGGCGAGTGAGCAGTTCTTC
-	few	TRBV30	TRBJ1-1	CAWSFSQNTEAFF	TGTGCCTGGAGTTTCTCCCAGAACACTGAAGCTTTCTTT
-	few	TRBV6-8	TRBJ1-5	CASTYAQPQHF	TGTGCCAGCACCTACGCCCAGCCCCAGCATTTT